A selection of T cell receptor beta chains follows, all from one sample in a study of graft-versus-host responses after intestinal transplantation. Sequencing used immunoSEQ multiplex PCR; TCRdb keeps in-frame clones, though not all of them. This table has 15,000 to 20,000 clones, 38% appearing once. Here the sequenced sample was alloreactive CD8+ T cells from a mixed lymphocyte reaction culture, taken before intestinal transplant. Receptors originate from a human patient who received an intestinal transplant. The CDR3 runs from the conserved cysteine through the conserved F or W. The D gene is left open where the match is weak. Size values are once, few and many counts, or a class for expanded clones, and some rows have none.

clone size,V gene,D gene,J gene,CDR3 protein,CDR3 DNA
few,TRBV11-3,.,TRBJ2-1,CASSLDRTPSGYNEQFF,TGTGCCAGCAGCTTAGATCGGACGCCTTCAGGGTACAATGAGCAGTTCTTC
.,TRBV4-2,.,TRBJ1-2,CASSFVRENGYTF,TGTGCCAGCAGCTTTGTGAGGGAGAATGGCTACACCTTC
few,TRBV5-4,TRBD2,TRBJ2-3,CASSRRERYTDTQYF,TGTGCCAGCAGCCGGCGGGAGCGGTACACAGATACGCAGTATTTT
medium-sized,TRBV18,TRBD1,TRBJ2-1,CASSSPGQGLYNEQFF,TGTGCCAGCTCCTCTCCGGGACAGGGCCTCTACAATGAGCAGTTCTTC
few,TRBV7-8,TRBD2,TRBJ2-1,CASRPYTSGLYNEQFF,TGTGCCAGCAGGCCCTACACTAGCGGCTTATACAATGAGCAGTTCTTC
.,TRBV4-1,TRBD2,TRBJ2-1,CASSRWRVSGSGNEQFF,TGCGCCAGCAGCCGTTGGCGAGTAAGCGGGAGTGGGAATGAGCAGTTCTTC
few,TRBV4-1,.,TRBJ2-3,CASSETSLGADTQYF,TGCGCCAGCAGTGAAACTAGCCTGGGGGCAGATACGCAGTATTTT
medium-sized,TRBV10-2,.,TRBJ2-7,CASSEKFYEQYF,TGCGCCAGCAGTGAGAAGTTTTACGAGCAGTACTTC
.,TRBV4-1,.,TRBJ1-5,CASSLLTLFRPQHF,TGCGCCAGCAGCCTCCTAACCCTTTTCCGGCCCCAGCATTTT
few,TRBV11-2,.,TRBJ1-1,CASSWRRPEAFF,TGTGCCAGCAGCTGGAGACGGCCAGAAGCTTTCTTT
few,TRBV9,TRBD2,TRBJ2-1,CASSPSGAGGPSFF,TGTGCCAGCAGCCCCTCAGGGGCGGGAGGGCCCTCGTTCTTC
few,TRBV27,TRBD2,TRBJ2-1,CASSPSSGLADNEQFF,TGTGCCAGCAGTCCATCCTCGGGACTAGCGGACAATGAGCAGTTCTTC
.,TRBV20-1,.,TRBJ2-1,CRLDQGAEQFF,TGCAGGCTGGACCAGGGAGCTGAGCAGTTCTTC
.,TRBV4-1,.,TRBJ1-4,CASSHIGYGGATEKLFF,TGCGCCAGCAGCCATATTGGGTACGGGGGGGCTACCGAAAAACTGTTTTTT
medium-sized,TRBV28,.,TRBJ2-6,CASSFPSWSGANVLTF,TGTGCCAGCAGTTTCCCCTCTTGGTCTGGGGCCAACGTCCTGACTTTC
.,TRBV7-2,TRBD1,TRBJ2-5,CASSLGVLRTGWETQYF,TGTGCCAGCAGCTTAGGGGTCCTTCGGACAGGGTGGGAGACCCAGTACTTC
few,TRBV19,.,TRBJ1-1,CASSIGRGNTEAFF,TGTGCCAGTAGTATTGGCAGGGGAAACACTGAAGCTTTCTTT
.,TRBV28,TRBD1,TRBJ2-5,CASSLPPLTGTGVQGETQYF,TGTGCCAGCAGTTTACCCCCCTTAACCGGGACAGGGGTACAAGGAGAGACCCAGTACTTC
.,TRBV27,.,TRBJ1-5,CASGGKSNQPQHF,TGTGCCAGCGGGGGGAAGAGCAATCAGCCCCAGCATTTT
.,TRBV4-1,.,TRBJ1-2,CASSQARPANYGYTF,TGCGCCAGCAGCCAGGCCAGACCCGCTAACTATGGCTACACCTTC
.,TRBV6-6,.,TRBJ1-5,CASSYGGGQPQHF,TGTGCCAGCAGTTACGGGGGAGGACAGCCCCAGCATTTT
.,TRBV27,TRBD2,TRBJ2-1,CASSWGGSNEQFF,TGTGCCAGCAGTTGGGGAGGGTCCAATGAGCAGTTCTTC
few,TRBV5-1,.,TRBJ2-5,CASSLVAALGQETQYF,TGCGCCAGCAGCTTGGTGGCAGCGCTTGGGCAAGAGACCCAGTACTTC
.,TRBV29-1,.,TRBJ1-2,CSALGGLLYGYTF,TGCAGCGCCCTAGGGGGGCTCCTTTATGGCTACACCTTC
.,TRBV6-5,.,TRBJ2-7,CASRDLYYEQYF,TGTGCCAGCAGGGACCTGTACTACGAGCAGTACTTC
.,TRBV2,TRBD1,TRBJ1-1,CASSESAGQGEGELAEAFF,TGTGCCAGCAGTGAAAGTGCAGGACAGGGTGAGGGAGAACTCGCTGAAGCTTTCTTT
.,TRBV25-1,TRBD2,TRBJ2-3,CASSELGLAGDGDTQYF,TGTGCCAGCAGTGAATTAGGGCTAGCGGGCGACGGAGATACGCAGTATTTT
many,TRBV7-2,TRBD1,TRBJ1-2,CASSLGVMDRGKYGYTF,TGTGCCAGCAGCTTAGGAGTCATGGACAGGGGAAAGTATGGCTACACCTTC
few,TRBV4-3,.,TRBJ1-1,CASSQGLPNTEAFF,TGCGCCAGCAGCCAAGGGTTACCGAACACTGAAGCTTTCTTT
.,TRBV9,.,TRBJ2-3,CASSVGGARQGFGAIDTQYF,TGTGCCAGCAGCGTAGGGGGTGCGCGTCAGGGTTTCGGCGCGATAGATACGCAGTATTTT
medium-sized,TRBV7-9,TRBD1,TRBJ2-7,CASSGRDRETTYEQYF,TGTGCCAGCAGCGGCCGGGACAGGGAGACAACCTACGAGCAGTACTTC
few,TRBV6-1,.,TRBJ1-2,CAISEDSPYGYTF,TGTGCCATCAGTGAGGACAGCCCCTATGGCTACACCTTC
few,TRBV5-8,.,TRBJ2-1,CASSLRADPNEQFF,TGTGCCAGCAGCTTGCGGGCAGATCCAAATGAGCAGTTCTTC
few,TRBV6-4,TRBD1,TRBJ1-5,CASNGTGRLGQPQHF,TGTGCCAGCAACGGGACAGGTAGGCTCGGTCAGCCCCAGCATTTT
few,TRBV7-8,.,TRBJ2-5,CASSVRVLAKETQYF,TGTGCCAGCTCCGTTAGGGTATTAGCTAAAGAGACCCAGTACTTC
.,TRBV14,.,TRBJ2-3,CASSQEGVSGEDTQYF,TGTGCCAGCAGCCAAGAAGGAGTTAGCGGAGAGGATACGCAGTATTTT
medium-sized,TRBV19,TRBD1,TRBJ2-7,CASSPGTGNLYEQYF,TGTGCCAGTAGCCCCGGGACAGGGAATCTCTACGAGCAGTACTTC
.,TRBV4-1,.,TRBJ2-7,CASSQALGLEQYF,TGTGCCAGCAGCCAAGCACTGGGGCTAGAGCAGTACTTC
few,TRBV28,TRBD2,TRBJ2-3,CASSLLTSGRGEWGTDTQYF,TGTGCCAGCAGTTTACTAACTAGCGGGAGAGGAGAGTGGGGCACAGATACGCAGTATTTT
.,TRBV27,TRBD1,TRBJ2-3,CASSWDRATDTQYF,TGTGCCAGCAGCTGGGACAGGGCCACAGATACGCAGTATTTT
.,TRBV5-1,TRBD2,TRBJ2-7,CASSLTGQASGYSYEQYF,TGCGCCAGCAGCTTGACGGGCCAGGCTAGCGGCTATTCCTACGAGCAGTACTTC
few,TRBV27,TRBD1,TRBJ2-1,CASSLATGDYEQFF,TGTGCCAGCAGTTTAGCGACAGGGGATTATGAGCAGTTCTTC
once,TRBV6-5,.,TRBJ2-4,CASVTGKQAGF,TGTGCCAGCGTAACAGGGAAACAGGCAGGCTTC